A selection of T cell receptor beta chains follows, all from one sample in a study of blood T cell repertoires in COVID-19. This table comes from immunoSEQ multiplex PCR, and its TCRdb copy is limited to in-frame clones, with some not included. Seen here are 110,000 or so clones, 65% to 90% observed once, and the top ten hold over 35%. Sequencing was performed on peripheral blood. The receptors were sampled from a man older than 75 with acute or convalescent COVID-19. CDR3s include the opening cysteine and the closing phenylalanine or tryptophan. The order of the fields is V gene, D gene, J gene, CDR3 length, CDR3 protein. The D gene is left open where the match is weak.

v_gene: TRBV4-3; d_gene: TRBD1; j_gene: TRBJ2-7; len: 15; CDR3aa: CASSQETGQLYEQYF
v_gene: TRBV5-1; d_gene: TRBD2; j_gene: TRBJ2-7; len: 16; CDR3aa: CASSSGLAGSVYEQYF
v_gene: TRBV18; d_gene: TRBD1; j_gene: TRBJ1-5; len: 15; CDR3aa: CASNKQGAPEEPQHF
v_gene: TRBV7-2; d_gene: -; j_gene: TRBJ2-2; len: 13; CDR3aa: CASSPQYTGELFF
v_gene: TRBV5-1; d_gene: -; j_gene: TRBJ2-6; len: 17; CDR3aa: CASGGAGAASGANVLTF
v_gene: TRBV5-1; d_gene: TRBD1; j_gene: TRBJ2-5; len: 14; CDR3aa: CASSLEGGGETQYF
v_gene: TRBV24-1; d_gene: -; j_gene: TRBJ2-1; len: 11; CDR3aa: CATSERGEQFF
v_gene: TRBV27; d_gene: -; j_gene: TRBJ2-3; len: 16; CDR3aa: CASRWEGVTSTDTQYF
v_gene: TRBV3-1/TRBV3-2; d_gene: -; j_gene: TRBJ1-2; len: 13; CDR3aa: CASSQESGHGYTF
v_gene: TRBV6-6; d_gene: -; j_gene: TRBJ2-7; len: 14; CDR3aa: CASSYSTGTYEQYF
v_gene: TRBV6-2/TRBV6-3; d_gene: -; j_gene: TRBJ1-5; len: 13; CDR3aa: CASSPTGHRPQHF
v_gene: TRBV21-1; d_gene: -; j_gene: TRBJ2-7; len: 21; CDR3aa: CASSKNPNGTGPFERLYEQYF
v_gene: TRBV6-6; d_gene: TRBD1; j_gene: TRBJ2-1; len: 17; CDR3aa: CASSPPGQGARYNEQFF
v_gene: TRBV6-2/TRBV6-3; d_gene: TRBD2; j_gene: TRBJ2-7; len: 13; CDR3aa: CASSRDYSYEQYF
v_gene: TRBV7-2; d_gene: -; j_gene: TRBJ2-7; len: 15; CDR3aa: CASSLMRQLNYEQYF
v_gene: TRBV6-2/TRBV6-3; d_gene: -; j_gene: TRBJ2-1; len: 14; CDR3aa: CASSHPGSYNEQFF
v_gene: TRBV7-9; d_gene: -; j_gene: TRBJ2-7; len: 16; CDR3aa: CASSLASHGRDYEQYF
v_gene: TRBV9; d_gene: -; j_gene: TRBJ1-1; len: 15; CDR3aa: CASSRRWDMNPEAFF
v_gene: TRBV27; d_gene: TRBD1; j_gene: TRBJ1-2; len: 13; CDR3aa: CASSRGTGSGYTF
v_gene: TRBV28; d_gene: TRBD1; j_gene: TRBJ2-7; len: 16; CDR3aa: CASTPLGTGPKNEQYF
v_gene: TRBV28; d_gene: TRBD1; j_gene: TRBJ1-3; len: 15; CDR3aa: CASSPYRGPGNTIYF
v_gene: TRBV28; d_gene: -; j_gene: TRBJ1-2; len: 13; CDR3aa: CASSSGLEYGYTF
v_gene: TRBV28; d_gene: -; j_gene: TRBJ2-4; len: 14; CDR3aa: CASSSLIAKNIQYF
v_gene: TRBV2; d_gene: -; j_gene: TRBJ1-5; len: 15; CDR3aa: CASSEGRGDGQPQHF
v_gene: TRBV3-1/TRBV3-2; d_gene: TRBD2; j_gene: TRBJ2-5; len: 16; CDR3aa: CASSHGTSGRVETQYF
v_gene: TRBV9; d_gene: -; j_gene: TRBJ2-7; len: 16; CDR3aa: CASSPHRGGSSYEQYF
v_gene: TRBV11-2; d_gene: TRBD1; j_gene: TRBJ2-1; len: 14; CDR3aa: CASSSDRVTGEQFF
v_gene: TRBV19; d_gene: TRBD1; j_gene: TRBJ1-1; len: 13; CDR3aa: CASSSWTGTEAFF
v_gene: TRBV15; d_gene: -; j_gene: TRBJ1-4; len: 16; CDR3aa: CATSRDLMGASEKLFF
v_gene: TRBV29-1; d_gene: TRBD1; j_gene: TRBJ2-7; len: 13; CDR3aa: CSVGQGGSYEQYF
v_gene: TRBV7-8; d_gene: TRBD1; j_gene: TRBJ2-7; len: 14; CDR3aa: CASSFETGGYEQYF
v_gene: TRBV10-3; d_gene: TRBD2; j_gene: TRBJ2-7; len: 13; CDR3aa: CAIRVAGVNEQYF
v_gene: TRBV11-3; d_gene: -; j_gene: TRBJ2-7; len: 15; CDR3aa: CASSLGGGSSYEQYF
v_gene: TRBV6-5; d_gene: TRBD2; j_gene: TRBJ2-7; len: 15; CDR3aa: CASRLGTSGSNEQYF
v_gene: TRBV3-1/TRBV3-2; d_gene: -; j_gene: TRBJ1-3; len: 14; CDR3aa: CASSQGGGGNTIYF
v_gene: TRBV5-1; d_gene: TRBD2; j_gene: TRBJ2-5; len: 16; CDR3aa: CASSSGTSGSGETQYF
v_gene: TRBV2; d_gene: -; j_gene: TRBJ1-1; len: 14; CDR3aa: CASSEEQGNTEAFF
v_gene: TRBV9; d_gene: TRBD1; j_gene: TRBJ1-6; len: 14; CDR3aa: CASGGQGYNSPLHF
v_gene: TRBV19; d_gene: -; j_gene: TRBJ2-6; len: 14; CDR3aa: CASSIRTIDYSLTF
v_gene: TRBV28; d_gene: TRBD1; j_gene: TRBJ1-4; len: 16; CDR3aa: CASSLSLTGEREKLFF
v_gene: TRBV10-3; d_gene: -; j_gene: TRBJ1-5; len: 14; CDR3aa: CAISEIYSNQPQHF
v_gene: TRBV2; d_gene: -; j_gene: TRBJ1-4; len: 15; CDR3aa: CASSEAYRVEEKLFF
v_gene: TRBV9; d_gene: TRBD2; j_gene: TRBJ2-2; len: 16; CDR3aa: CASSVALAANTGELFF
v_gene: TRBV5-6; d_gene: TRBD1; j_gene: TRBJ2-7; len: 13; CDR3aa: CASSSRTGNEQYF
v_gene: TRBV19; d_gene: -; j_gene: TRBJ2-7; len: 15; CDR3aa: CASSLNRGTSYEQYF
v_gene: TRBV5-1; d_gene: TRBD1; j_gene: TRBJ2-2; len: 16; CDR3aa: CASSPFDRVGTGELFF
v_gene: TRBV5-3; d_gene: -; j_gene: TRBJ1-1; len: 12; CDR3aa: CARSLAAGEAFF
v_gene: TRBV27; d_gene: -; j_gene: TRBJ1-1; len: 17; CDR3aa: CASSSDTDLKPNTEAFF
v_gene: TRBV18; d_gene: -; j_gene: TRBJ2-7; len: 13; CDR3aa: CASSPIHSYEQYF
v_gene: TRBV18; d_gene: TRBD1; j_gene: TRBJ1-5; len: 17; CDR3aa: CASSPRPPGQGGQPQHF
v_gene: TRBV18; d_gene: TRBD1; j_gene: TRBJ1-2; len: 14; CDR3aa: CASSPTGGEYGYTF